Listed here is a single T cell receptor (beta chain). This clonotype came up many times. No antigen is known for it. Per-base quality was not reported, and no clone a single base away is much larger than it. Per the germline V gene (reference sequence), SGHNT is the CDR1 and YYREEE is the CDR2. V drops 0 bases and J drops 8 bases, leaving 8 bases in between. CDR3 length: 13 amino acids, cysteine to phenylalanine. Here the CDR3 DNA is all that survives: 39 bases in frame from base 1. The record originates from a study of CD8 T cells in ankylosing spondylitis (dated by TCRdb to 2016 to 2017). Study-wide context: The study set out to find disease-linked TCR variants by profiling T cell receptor beta repertoires in ankylosing spondylitis patients and healthy donors. The full study cohort comprised 25 ankylosing spondylitis patients and 85 to 120 healthy donors. Samples of peripheral blood were taken, and for ankylosing spondylitis patients, synovial fluid was collected as well. Summary of the overall study and its limitations: The disease-linked clones had a CD8+ phenotype and were found at relatively low frequencies in peripheral blood. A TCR beta motif made up of eight or nine highly homologous amino acid variants appeared to be characteristic of blood from ankylosing spondylitis patients. Some motif variants were previously reported in synovial fluid and blood of reactive arthritis patients, suggesting common disease-initiation mechanisms. According to the report, matched synovial fluid samples from ankylosing spondylitis patients were significantly enriched for the disease-linked clones.

Instrument used: Illumina HiSeq 2500. Quantitative 5'-RACE with molecular barcodes was the method used to prepare the TCR beta libraries. The paper's processing steps were these. A new computational method based on a probabilistic model of VDJ rearrangement was used to identify disease-linked TCR variants. Using fastp at Q25 and MiXCR, TCRdb reprocessed the public reads and kept productive beta chains. CDR3 protein duplicates are merged, each entry listing the most common genes and DNA. TCRdb, rather than the study authors, made the V and J calls. In this sample the table shows approximately 250,000 distinct CDR3 sequences, 8% to 9% of which occur a single time. The ten top clones hold roughly 4.9% of the sample.

This clonotype originated in a female donor with ankylosing spondylitis or in good health (not recorded which). Material for sequencing was blood, either unsorted or a sorted T cell fraction (not recorded which). This chain is built from TRBV5-4 and TRBJ1-4, with no confident D gene call. CDR3 sequence: CASSLGRKEKLFF. The DNA sequence is TGTGCCAGCAGCTTGGGACGGAAAGAAAAACTGTTTTTT.